Shown below are 2 T cell receptor beta chains from a single sample sequenced in a study of T cells in women clearing cervical HPV infection. Assay: immunoSEQ multiplex PCR; the TCRdb copy retains only in-frame clones and omits some. This repertoire includes 22,000 or so clones. Sequencing was carried out using blood buffy coat. The receptors shown here come from a woman between 18 and 70 years old with a cervical HPV16 infection that either progressed to CIN3+ or cleared (not recorded which).

Notes on this clone: The CDR3 is cut off 3 residues early in the read; its end comes from the germline J gene. The chain is built from TRBV6-1 and TRBJ1-1, with D unclear. Germline V CDR1 and CDR2: MNHNS, SASEGT. V lost 4 bases, J lost 3 bases, and 12 bases lay in between. The CDR3 has 14 residues. The CDR3 bases that were read are TGTGCCAGCAGTGGATTTTTCGGGGACACTGAA. It yields the protein CASSGFFGDTE. The whole CDR3 is CASSGFFGDTEAFF.

With respect to this clone: The read gets to within 3 residues of the CDR3 end, and the germline J gene fills in the rest. The genes are TRBV5-4 and TRBJ1-1, with no clear D. Germline loops: CDR1 SGHNT, CDR2 YYREEE (reference sequence). There are 16 residues in the CDR3. Between the trimmed V and J ends, which lost 3 bases and 4 bases, there was a span of 19 bases. The CDR3 spells CASSSRRRGSFTEAFF. The sequenced CDR3 bases are TGTGCCAGCAGCTCGCGCAGGAGAGGTAGTTTCACTGAA.